The clone carrying this T cell receptor beta chain was detected a few times. The antigen remains unidentified. This entry belongs to a study of T cell responses to AZD1222 COVID-19 vaccine. Points from the study as a whole: CD4 TCRs linked to vaccination spanned spike, dominating at 160-218 and 743-854. A reported finding is that nearly half of spike-specific TCRs target unmutated variant regions. In all cases, repertoires were sampled only after the peak T cell response. Spike-specific TCR breadth and depth rose after two AZD1222 doses.

Here immunoSEQ multiplex PCR was the method, and the copy in TCRdb shows in-frame clones only, minus some. This table holds about 150,000 clones, roughly 90% found once. V gave up 2 bases and J gave up 10 bases, with 10 bases separating them. This CDR3 region has 12 residues. Germline V gene lookup returns CDR1 SGHDT and CDR2 YYEEEE. This clonotype was sampled from an adult in good health. Sequences were derived from peripheral blood, sampled on day 0 of AZD1222 vaccination. This chain joins TRBV5-6 and TRBJ1-5; perhaps TRBD1 as D (5 bases). Here the CDR3 reads CASSFQGQPQHF. The CDR3 region has the DNA TGTGCCAGCAGCTTCCAGGGCCAACCCCAGCATTTT.